The rows below give T cell receptor beta chains drawn from one sample of a study of T cells after yellow fever vaccination. In TCRdb, the 5' RACE reads were re-called with MiXCR into one record per CDR3 protein. The sample records roughly 150,000 distinct CDR3 sequences, about 7% being singletons. The sequencing used CD4+ T cells sorted from PBMCs, collected 5 days after the first yellow fever vaccination. The source is a man younger than 35 who received the YFV17D yellow fever vaccine. Both conserved end residues are part of each CDR3.

cdr3_length: 16
j_call: TRBJ1-3
v_call: TRBV7-2
cdr3_aa: CASSPRQVRSGNTIYF

cdr3_length: 13
j_call: TRBJ1-2
v_call: TRBV12-3/TRBV12-4
cdr3_aa: CASSFGVRSGYTF

cdr3_length: 12
j_call: TRBJ2-4
v_call: TRBV2
cdr3_aa: CASSFNRGIQYF

cdr3_length: 14
j_call: TRBJ2-7
v_call: TRBV12-5
cdr3_aa: CASGPEISSYEQYF

cdr3_length: 14
j_call: TRBJ2-7
v_call: TRBV7-2
cdr3_aa: CASSFGQYFYEQYF

cdr3_length: 14
j_call: TRBJ1-5
v_call: TRBV24-1
cdr3_aa: CATSDPTGRQPQHF

cdr3_length: 13
j_call: TRBJ2-7
v_call: TRBV10-3
cdr3_aa: CAISGGGLYEQYF

cdr3_length: 15
j_call: TRBJ1-2
v_call: TRBV4-3
cdr3_aa: CASSQVRAGNYGYTF

cdr3_length: 16
j_call: TRBJ2-2
v_call: TRBV5-1
cdr3_aa: CASSLQGGLGTGELFF

cdr3_length: 15
j_call: TRBJ2-6
v_call: TRBV5-1
cdr3_aa: CASSSENSGANVLTF

cdr3_length: 14
j_call: TRBJ2-3
v_call: TRBV20-1
cdr3_aa: CSSHGGAATDTQYF

cdr3_length: 13
j_call: TRBJ1-1
v_call: TRBV6-6
cdr3_aa: CASSTGGNTEAFF

cdr3_length: 13
j_call: TRBJ1-1
v_call: TRBV18
cdr3_aa: CASSLPRNTEAFF

cdr3_length: 19
j_call: TRBJ2-7
v_call: TRBV6-2/TRBV6-3
cdr3_aa: CASSYSATRNEKGIYEQYF

cdr3_length: 14
j_call: TRBJ1-1
v_call: TRBV4-2
cdr3_aa: CASSPQVEGAKAFF

cdr3_length: 15
j_call: TRBJ1-2
v_call: TRBV4-3
cdr3_aa: CASSPRIQENYGYTF

cdr3_length: 15
j_call: TRBJ1-2
v_call: TRBV5-8
cdr3_aa: CASSFQTAVENGYTF

cdr3_length: 11
j_call: TRBJ1-2
v_call: TRBV29-1
cdr3_aa: CSVPFVSGWTF

cdr3_length: 12
j_call: TRBJ1-1
v_call: TRBV5-6
cdr3_aa: CASSLNRNEAFF

cdr3_length: 15
j_call: TRBJ2-1
v_call: TRBV2
cdr3_aa: CASSEWASGGDEQFF

cdr3_length: 13
j_call: TRBJ1-1
v_call: TRBV7-2
cdr3_aa: CASSADLNTEAFF

cdr3_length: 13
j_call: TRBJ2-6
v_call: TRBV29-1
cdr3_aa: CSVEGAGANVLTF

cdr3_length: 12
j_call: TRBJ2-2
v_call: TRBV27
cdr3_aa: CASSINTGELFF

cdr3_length: 14
j_call: TRBJ1-5
v_call: TRBV7-2
cdr3_aa: CASSSQPGGEAQHF

cdr3_length: 16
j_call: TRBJ2-1
v_call: TRBV27
cdr3_aa: CASSLRRGDSYNEQFF

cdr3_length: 17
j_call: TRBJ2-2
v_call: TRBV5-8
cdr3_aa: CASSRRLAGPYTGELFF

cdr3_length: 16
j_call: TRBJ2-3
v_call: TRBV24-1
cdr3_aa: CATSNWGGSSTDTQYF

cdr3_length: 14
j_call: TRBJ1-1
v_call: TRBV4-3
cdr3_aa: CASSQEAAAPGAFF

cdr3_length: 14
j_call: TRBJ2-3
v_call: TRBV9
cdr3_aa: CASSASSDPYTQYF

cdr3_length: 16
j_call: TRBJ2-3
v_call: TRBV5-1
cdr3_aa: CASSWGTSGLTDTQYF

cdr3_length: 16
j_call: TRBJ1-1
v_call: TRBV29-1
cdr3_aa: CSVVPGPRSDYTEAFF

cdr3_length: 16
j_call: TRBJ2-5
v_call: TRBV12-3/TRBV12-4
cdr3_aa: CASSPYGGRNQETQYF